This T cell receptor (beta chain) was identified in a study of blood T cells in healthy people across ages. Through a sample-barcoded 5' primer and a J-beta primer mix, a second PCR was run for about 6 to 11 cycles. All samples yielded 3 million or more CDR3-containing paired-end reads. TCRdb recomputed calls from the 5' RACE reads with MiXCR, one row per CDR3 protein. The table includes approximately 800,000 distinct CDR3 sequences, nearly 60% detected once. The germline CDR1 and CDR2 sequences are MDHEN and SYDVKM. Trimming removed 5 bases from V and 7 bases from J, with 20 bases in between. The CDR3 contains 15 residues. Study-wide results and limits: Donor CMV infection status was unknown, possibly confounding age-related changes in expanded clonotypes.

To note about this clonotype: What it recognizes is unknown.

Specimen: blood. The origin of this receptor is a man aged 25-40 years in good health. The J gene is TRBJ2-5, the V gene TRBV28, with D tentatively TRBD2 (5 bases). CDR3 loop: CASSPRREAAGTQYF. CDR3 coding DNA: TGTGCCAGCAGTCCCCGTCGCGAGGCGGCGGGGACCCAGTACTTC.